This T cell receptor beta chain was identified in a study of T cells in Graves' hyperthyroidism and ophthalmopathy. Ophthalmopathy cases scored 3 or more on the Clinical Activity Score and 4 or more on NOSPECS grade, with duration below 3 months. Criteria for exclusion of patients were uncontrolled infection, other autoimmune disease, pregnancy or lactation. Overall study results and limits: Blood samples included most of the expanded thyroid clonotypes exceeding 0.001.

This clonotype was counted many times. The antigen is undetermined. Germline CDR1 and CDR2: WSHSY and SAAADI. There are 16 residues in the CDR3. The ends lost 3 bases at V and 2 bases at J; junction bases unmatched: 9. The investigators amplified TCR beta CDR3 regions from RNA transcripts. TCR CDR3 underwent first-round RT-PCR with the HTBI primer set. TCRdb fed the multiplex PCR reads into MiXCR, producing one record per CDR3 protein. The repertoire holds about 640,000 distinct CDR3 sequences, with around 20% as singletons. This TCR was sampled from a man aged 25 to 45 with Graves' ophthalmopathy. The V gene is TRBV10-2, the J gene TRBJ2-7; 8 nucleotides align to TRBD2. The source material was blood. The CDR3 sequence: CASSDRAGVGAYEQYF. As DNA, the CDR3 is TGCGCCAGCAGTGATCGAGCGGGAGTGGGGGCCTACGAGCAGTACTTC.